Sequencing of this TCR beta chain was carried out in a study of response to subunit inactivated influenza vaccine. Study results and limitations: Every seasonal influenza vaccination brings in few new T cells, the authors suggested.

Concerning this clonotype: Antigen: not known.

TCRdb passed the RT-PCR reads through MiXCR, listing each CDR3 protein once. The repertoire includes some 800,000 distinct CDR3 sequences, about 20% of them detected once, and roughly 10% sits in the top ten. J lost 2 bases, V lost 5 bases, and 3 bases had no gene match. This CDR3 is 14 amino acids long. The germline V gene has CDR1 SGHRS and CDR2 YFSETQ. The sequence derives from a middle-aged man who received an inactivated influenza vaccine. The V and J genes are TRBV5-1 and TRBJ1-4; 7 bases match TRBD1. The sample in question was PBMCs from blood, obtained 4 to 6 days after vaccination. In nucleotides, the CDR3 is TGCGCCAGCAGGGTGACAGGGACTAATGAAAAACTGTTTTTT. Residues: CASRVTGTNEKLFF.